Listed below are T cell receptor beta chains from one sample, sequenced in a study of blood T cell repertoires in COVID-19. Data came from immunoSEQ multiplex PCR; TCRdb stores just in-frame clones and leaves some out. The sample lists hundreds of thousands of clones; about four fifths were seen once. Material: PBMCs or T cells enriched from blood (not recorded which). Every receptor here comes from a woman in her forties or fifties who had been exposed to COVID-19. CDR3s include the opening cysteine and the closing phenylalanine or tryptophan. D genes are given only for firm matches. Expanded clones are given a class, and other clones once, few, many or no size at all.

clone_size d_call j_call v_call cdr3_aa cdr3_nt
once TRBD1 TRBJ1-5 TRBV6-1 CASSETPQWTGLNQPQHF TGTGCCAGCAGTGAAACCCCTCAGTGGACAGGCCTCAATCAGCCCCAGCATTTT
few - TRBJ2-7 TRBV3-1/TRBV3-2 CASSQDPGRRNEQYF TGTGCCAGCAGCCAAGATCCTGGCAGGAGGAACGAGCAGTACTTC
many TRBD1 TRBJ1-2 TRBV3-1/TRBV3-2 CASSQGQGSYGYTF TGTGCCAGCAGCCAGGGACAGGGGAGCTATGGCTACACCTTC
once TRBD1 TRBJ2-2 TRBV9 CASSVGTGRSGGELFF TGTGCCAGCAGCGTTGGGACAGGGAGGTCTGGCGGGGAGCTGTTTTTT
- - TRBJ2-3 TRBV6-5 CASSYSSSTDTQYF TGTGCCAGCAGTTACTCTTCTAGCACAGATACGCAGTATTTT
- TRBD1 TRBJ1-2 TRBV7-2 CASREDRARVYGYTF TGTGCCAGCAGAGAGGACAGGGCACGTGTCTATGGCTACACCTTC
once - TRBJ2-5 TRBV4-1 CASSQDSPPQWTQYF TGCGCCAGCAGCCAAGATTCGCCCCCTCAGTGGACCCAGTACTTC
- - TRBJ1-1 TRBV4-2 CASSLNQGRESEAFF TGTGCCAGCAGCCTTAACCAGGGGAGAGAGTCTGAAGCTTTCTTT
- TRBD1 TRBJ2-2 TRBV5-1 CASSRQGANTGELFF TGCGCCAGCAGCCGACAGGGGGCGAACACCGGGGAGCTGTTTTTT
- - TRBJ1-3 TRBV2 CASTHRGNTIYF TGTGCCAGCACCCACAGGGGAAACACCATATATTTT